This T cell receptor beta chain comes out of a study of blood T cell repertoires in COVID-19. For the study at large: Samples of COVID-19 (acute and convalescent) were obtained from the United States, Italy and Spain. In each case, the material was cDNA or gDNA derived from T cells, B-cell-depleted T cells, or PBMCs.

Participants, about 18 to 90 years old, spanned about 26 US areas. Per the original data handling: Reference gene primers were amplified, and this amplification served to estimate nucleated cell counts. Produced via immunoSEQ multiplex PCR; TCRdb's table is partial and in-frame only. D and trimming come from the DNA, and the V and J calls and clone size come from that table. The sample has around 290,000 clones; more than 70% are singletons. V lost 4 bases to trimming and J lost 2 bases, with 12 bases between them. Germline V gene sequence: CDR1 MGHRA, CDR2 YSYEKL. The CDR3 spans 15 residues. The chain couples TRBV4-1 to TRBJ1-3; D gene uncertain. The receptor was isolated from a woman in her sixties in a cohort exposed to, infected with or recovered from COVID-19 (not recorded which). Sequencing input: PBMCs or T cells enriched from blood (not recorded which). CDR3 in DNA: TGCGCCAGCAGCCTTGATGGACTGCCTGGAAACACCATATATTTT. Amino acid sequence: CASSLDGLPGNTIYF.